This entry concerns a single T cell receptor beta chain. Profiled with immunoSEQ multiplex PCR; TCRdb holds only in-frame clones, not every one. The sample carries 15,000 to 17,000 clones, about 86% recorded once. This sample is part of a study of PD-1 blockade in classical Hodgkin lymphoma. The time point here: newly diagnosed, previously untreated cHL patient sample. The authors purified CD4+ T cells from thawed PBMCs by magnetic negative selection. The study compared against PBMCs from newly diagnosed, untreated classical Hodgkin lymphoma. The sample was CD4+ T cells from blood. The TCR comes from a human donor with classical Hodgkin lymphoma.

The CDR3 nucleotides are TGTGCCAGCAGTCCGTTTGCCAATGAGCAGTTCTTC. Amino acids: CASSPFANEQFF. This sequence joins TRBV28 and TRBJ2-1; D is uncertain. Germline V gene sequence: CDR1 MDHEN, CDR2 SYDVKM. Trimming pared 5 bases from V and 6 bases from J, leaving 8 bases between. This CDR3 spans 12 amino acids. Based on the CDR3 plus reference TRBV28 and TRBJ2-1, the full variable domain is DVKVTQSSRYLVKRTGEKVFLECVQDMDHENMFWYRQDPGLGLRLIYFSYDVKMKEKGDIPEGYSVSREKKERFSLILESASTNQTSMYLCASSPFANEQFFGPGTRLTVL.